The clone carrying this T cell receptor beta chain was counted ten times or more. TCRdb re-derived calls from the RT-PCR reads in MiXCR, one entry per CDR3 protein. The repertoire holds about 680,000 distinct CDR3 sequences, with around 14% as singletons. Germline CDR1 reads SGHRS; CDR2 reads YFSETQ. Between the trimmed V and J ends, which lost 4 bases and 3 bases, there was a span of 13 bases. This CDR3 contains 14 residues. V is TRBV5-1 and J is TRBJ1-2; tentatively, D is TRBD1 (5 bases). Specimen: memory CD4+ T cells from blood. The sequence derives from a female donor in good health, serving as a healthy control. The CDR3 protein is CASSPDRGHYGYTF. DNA for the CDR3: TGCGCCAGCAGCCCTGACCGGGGCCACTATGGCTACACCTTC.